This T cell receptor beta chain was profiled in a study of CD8 T cells in ankylosing spondylitis. Study findings and constraints: Disease-linked clones were reportedly significantly enriched in matched ankylosing spondylitis synovial fluid.

This CDR3 spans 12 amino acids. Trimming stripped 8 bases from V and 0 bases from J, with 5 bases between. In its sample, this clonotype was seen many times. Its matching antigen is unknown. MiXCR was run by TCRdb on the 5' RACE reads, yielding one entry per CDR3 protein. The table records roughly 100,000 distinct CDR3 sequences, about 8% of them present only once. The TCR originated in a male donor with ankylosing spondylitis or in good health (not recorded which). The rearrangement joins TRBV12-3 or TRBV12-4 to TRBJ2-1, with unresolved D. The sequencing sample was made of blood, either unsorted or a sorted T cell fraction (not recorded which). The CDR3 bases are TGTGCCAGCCAGAACTCCTACAATGAGCAGTTCTTC. Its protein product is CASQNSYNEQFF.